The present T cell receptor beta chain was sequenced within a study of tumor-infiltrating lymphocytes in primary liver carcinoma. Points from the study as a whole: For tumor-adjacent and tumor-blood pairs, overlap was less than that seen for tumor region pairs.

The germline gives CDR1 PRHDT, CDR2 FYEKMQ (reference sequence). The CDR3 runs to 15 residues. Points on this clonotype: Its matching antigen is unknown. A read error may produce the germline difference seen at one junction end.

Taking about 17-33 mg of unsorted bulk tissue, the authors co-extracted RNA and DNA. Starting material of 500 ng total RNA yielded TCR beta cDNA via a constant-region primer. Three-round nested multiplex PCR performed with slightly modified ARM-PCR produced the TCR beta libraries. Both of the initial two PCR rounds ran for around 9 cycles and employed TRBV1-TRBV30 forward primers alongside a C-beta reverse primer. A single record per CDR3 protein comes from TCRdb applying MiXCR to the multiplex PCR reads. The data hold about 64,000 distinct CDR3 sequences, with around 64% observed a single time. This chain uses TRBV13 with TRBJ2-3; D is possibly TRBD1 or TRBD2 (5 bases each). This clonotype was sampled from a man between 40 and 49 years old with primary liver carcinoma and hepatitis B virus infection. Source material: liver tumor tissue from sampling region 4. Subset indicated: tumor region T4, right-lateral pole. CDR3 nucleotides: TGCGCCAGCAGTCAAGGAGGTAGGGGCACAGAAACGCAGTATTTT. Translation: CASSQGGRGTETQYF.